The clone carrying this T cell receptor (beta chain) was observed at least ten times. Its specificity is unknown. This entry comes from a study of regulatory T cells in long-lasting Graves disease. Study at large: Over 5 years of antithyroid drugs with positive TSH receptor antibodies was taken to mean persistent Graves' disease.

Arm-PCR of CDR3 regions and iRepertoire HTBI primers were the basis on which TCR beta libraries were built. TCRdb used MiXCR to reprocess the multiplex PCR reads, holding one entry per CDR3 protein. Of roughly 500,000 distinct CDR3 sequences listed, about 20% are singletons. Study results and caveats: TCR diversity was lower in persistent than newly diagnosed Graves' disease. Persistent patients shared some 2,500 public clonotypes among themselves. Newly diagnosed patients shared fewer, at about 890.

Documented time point: persistent/refractory GD, antithyroid drugs over 5 years with positive TRAb. The TCR library was made from RNA extracted from PBMCs. This receptor was obtained from a female donor with Graves disease. Sample: peripheral blood mononuclear cells (PBMCs), taken when the disease was refractory, from a patient treated with antithyroid drugs.

CDR3: CASSVDVAWVRETQYF. The CDR3 bases are TGTGCCAGCAGTGTCGACGTTGCGTGGGTTCGGGAGACCCAGTACTTC. The chain has TRBV2 and TRBJ2-5; D is unresolved. The germline V gene encodes CDR1 SNHLY and CDR2 FYNNEI. V was pared by 4 bases and J by 5 bases, with 20 bases between. The CDR3 runs 16 residues.